One and the same sample provided the 2 T cell receptor beta chains below, sequenced in a study of blood T cell repertoires in COVID-19. Profiled with immunoSEQ multiplex PCR; TCRdb holds only in-frame clones, not every one. Found here are about 140,000 clones, around 87% of them singletons; the top ten hold about 2.5%. What was sequenced was peripheral blood. The source of these receptors is a man between 45 and 60 years old with active COVID-19.

The chain recombines TRBV30 with TRBJ1-1; a weak D match, TRBD1 (6 bases). V was shortened by 7 bases and J by 0 bases, with 12 bases between the two germline ends. CDR3 size: 13 residues. The V gene's germline CDR1 is GTSNPN and CDR2 SVGIG (reference sequence). DNA for the CDR3: TGTGCCTATGTGGGGGACATGAACACTGAAGCTTTCTTT. Its protein is CAYVGDMNTEAFF.

The J gene is TRBJ2-5, the V gene TRBV7-2; D is possibly TRBD1 (5 bases). Germline values: CDR1 SGHTA, CDR2 FQGNSA. The V end was cut by 5 bases, the J end by 2 bases, with 15 bases between. The CDR3 runs to 15 residues. CDR3 residues: CASSLVGHLQETQYF. DNA of the CDR3: TGTGCCAGCAGCCTAGTCGGACATCTACAAGAGACCCAGTACTTC. The full variable domain, with the rest looked up from reference TRBV7-2 and TRBJ2-5, is GAGVSQSPSNKVTEKGKDVELRCDPISGHTALYWYRQSLGQGLEFLIYFQGNSAPDKSGLPSDRFSAERTGGSVSTLTIQRTQQEDSAVYLCASSLVGHLQETQYFGPGTRLLVL.